This entry lists 22 T cell receptor beta chains sequenced from one sample in a study of monozygotic twins with inflammatory bowel disease. Following a re-call of the 5' RACE reads, TCRdb has one entry per CDR3 protein and lacks DNA. Recorded for this sample: just over 300,000 distinct CDR3 sequences. Sequenced sample: blood. Receptors were obtained from a human donor with ulcerative colitis or Crohn's disease, or a healthy co-twin of an affected twin (not recorded which).

This rearrangement joins TRBV18 to TRBJ2-2; TCRdb returns TRBD1, unconfirmable since there is no DNA. Per germline, CDR1 KGHSH and CDR2 LQKENI. The length of the CDR3 is 16 residues. CDR3 sequence reads: CASSPGTGLNTGELFF.

The chain is built from TRBV28 and TRBJ2-7; the TRBD1 assignment by TCRdb is unverifiable without DNA. CDR3 length: 15 amino acids. The germline gives CDR1 MDHEN, CDR2 SYDVKM. The CDR3 protein is CASSRSGTGTYEQYF.

The J gene is TRBJ2-3, the V gene TRBV20-1. Germline V gene data show CDR1 as DFQATT and CDR2 as SNEGSKA (reference sequence). The CDR3 has 11 residues. CDR3 sequence: CSARWTDTQYF.

V is TRBV18 and J is TRBJ2-7. From germline, CDR1 is KGHSH and CDR2 LQKENI. The CDR3 is made up of 15 amino acids. CDR3 in amino acids: CASSPRSGRFTEQYF.

The gene calls are TRBV20-1 and TRBJ2-3; TCRdb names TRBD2, which stays unverified in the absence of DNA. This CDR3 is 18 amino acids long. Looked up from germline, CDR1 is DFQATT and CDR2 is SNEGSKA (reference sequence). CDR3 sequence reads: CSAGPRTSGRVASYTQYF.

The CDR3 sequence: CSVGGSTGTGIQETQYF. J is TRBJ2-5 and V is TRBV29-1; without DNA, the TCRdb call of TRBD1 cannot be checked. This CDR3 is 17 amino acids long. Germline CDR1 is SQVTM and CDR2 is ANQGSEA.

The chain combines TRBV6-5 with TRBJ1-4. Germline V gene sequence: CDR1 MNHEY, CDR2 SVGAGI. This CDR3 spans 15 amino acids. CDR3 amino acids: CASSYSHGSGEKLFF.

The chain has TRBV12-3 or TRBV12-4 and TRBJ1-5. There are 14 residues in the CDR3. CDR3 sequence reads: CASSSVLGVGPQHF.

This chain connects TRBV7-6 to TRBJ1-2. This CDR3 spans 12 amino acids. The V gene's germline CDR1 is SGHVS and CDR2 FNYEAQ. CDR3 amino acids: CASSAGDYGYTF.

The chain employs TRBV7-9 and TRBJ1-5. Germline CDR1 reads SEHNR; CDR2 reads FQNEAQ (reference sequence). The CDR3 runs to 14 residues. This chain's CDR3 is CASSSSRSNQPQHF.

The chain recombines TRBV5-1 with TRBJ1-2; without DNA, the TCRdb call of TRBD1 cannot be checked. Germline-derived CDR1 and CDR2 are SGHRS and YFSETQ. This CDR3 comprises 14 residues. CDR3 residues: CASGGGGADYGYTF.

The rearrangement joins TRBV19 to TRBJ1-1; the D gene TCRdb calls, TRBD1, cannot be checked with no DNA. Germline values: CDR1 LNHDA, CDR2 SQIVND (reference sequence). This CDR3 has 13 amino acids. CDR3 amino acids: CASSTDRYTEAFF. Combining the CDR3 with reference TRBV19 and TRBJ1-1 gives the whole variable domain DGGITQSPKYLFRKEGQNVTLSCEQNLNHDAMYWYRQDPGQGLRLIYYSQIVNDFQKGDIAEGYSVSREKKESFPLTVTSAQKNPTAFYLCASSTDRYTEAFFGQGTRLTVV.

The rearrangement links TRBV7-2 to TRBJ1-2; TCRdb's assignment of TRBD1 cannot be checked, as there is no DNA. The CDR3 has 17 amino acids. In germline, CDR1 is SGHTA, CDR2 FQGNSA. Here the CDR3 reads CASSLGGLGVSSGGYTF.

The rearrangement links TRBV5-1 to TRBJ2-7; TCRdb's assignment of TRBD2 cannot be checked, as there is no DNA. Germline CDR1 reads SGHRS; CDR2 reads YFSETQ. This CDR3 is 16 amino acids long. The CDR3 protein is CASSLGGVGVTGEQYF.

The chain couples TRBV25-1 to TRBJ1-5. The CDR3 is 13 residues long. From germline, CDR1 is MGHDK and CDR2 SYGVNS. This CDR3 is CARSSGNNQPQHF.

The chain has TRBV5-1 and TRBJ2-2. The CDR3 is 12 residues long. The germline CDR1 and CDR2 sequences are SGHRS and YFSETQ. The CDR3 protein is CASSFNTGELFF.

The CDR3 loop reads CASSAGTSGTQYF. The chain employs TRBV9 and TRBJ2-5; the TCRdb D gene call, TRBD2, has no DNA to confirm it. Per germline, CDR1 SGDLS and CDR2 YYNGEE. There are 13 residues in the CDR3.

The rearrangement joins TRBV9 to TRBJ2-1. From germline, CDR1 is SGDLS and CDR2 YYNGEE. The CDR3 loop spans 15 amino acids. CDR3 amino acids: CASSVSLEWLGEQFF. The full variable domain, its missing parts supplied by reference TRBV9 and TRBJ2-1, is DSGVTQTPKHLITATGQRVTLRCSPRSGDLSVYWYQQSLDQGLQFLIQYYNGEERAKGNILERFSAQQFPDLHSELNLSSLELGDSALYFCASSVSLEWLGEQFFGPGTRLTVL.

The chain joins TRBV18 to TRBJ2-7; TCRdb calls TRBD2, which cannot be checked without DNA. The CDR3 totals 14 residues. CDR1 is KGHSH and CDR2 is LQKENI in the germline V gene. The CDR3 region is CASKLQLGRSEQYF.

This chain uses TRBV7-2 with TRBJ2-7; TCRdb returns TRBD1, unconfirmable since there is no DNA. There are 11 residues in the CDR3. Germline V gene lookup returns CDR1 SGHTA and CDR2 FQGNSA. The CDR3 protein is CASSGQVIPYF.

The chain employs TRBV24-1 and TRBJ2-2. CDR3 size: 15 residues. Germline loops: CDR1 KGHDR, CDR2 SFDVKD. CDR3 amino acids: CATSDLRQDTGELFF.

The chain employs TRBV12-3 or TRBV12-4 and TRBJ1-1. The CDR3 consists of 12 residues. CDR3 residues: CASETAFAGAFF.